This is a list of T cell receptor beta chains from one sample in a study of monozygotic twins with inflammatory bowel disease. Reprocessing the 5' RACE reads, TCRdb reports a single entry for every CDR3 protein and omits DNA. This sample's clone table lists around 230,000 distinct CDR3 sequences. The sample was blood. The receptor set was obtained from a human donor with ulcerative colitis or Crohn's disease, or a healthy co-twin of an affected twin (not recorded which). Both conserved end residues are part of each CDR3.

V,J,CDR3
TRBV20-1,TRBJ1-5,CSAKGTGGSRGPQHF
TRBV7-2,TRBJ1-4,CASRNRQGTNEKLFF
TRBV4-2,TRBJ2-2,CASSQETGILGFAGELFF
TRBV20-1,TRBJ1-1,CSARDTGSFTEAFF
TRBV16,TRBJ2-7,CASSQDLIRYEQYF
TRBV10-3,TRBJ2-1,CAIGRVAGAHEQFF
TRBV3-1,TRBJ2-7,CASSILRDSFSYEQYF
TRBV2,TRBJ1-4,CASTGQANEKLFF
TRBV29-1,TRBJ2-7,CSALLQGDYEQYF
TRBV7-9,TRBJ1-1,CASRVQGGMNTEAFF
TRBV15,TRBJ1-1,CATSRSYLNTEVFF
TRBV27,TRBJ1-2,CASTEQGLDYGYTF
TRBV9,TRBJ1-1,CASSVEVGGQNTEAFF
TRBV6-1,TRBJ2-7,CASSLAGEAYEQYF
TRBV20-1,TRBJ2-3,CSAPSPRGRSREGTQYF
TRBV7-8,TRBJ2-3,CASSPHPTGPTDTQYF
TRBV20-1,TRBJ2-1,CSARSVPNEQFF
TRBV10-3,TRBJ1-1,CAISEYRTGNTEAFF
TRBV29-1,TRBJ2-1,CSVKRLNNEQFF
TRBV15,TRBJ2-1,CATSRGERHNEQFF
TRBV5-1,TRBJ1-1,CASSFGPTGEAFF
TRBV5-1,TRBJ1-1,CASSLEVMNTEAFF
TRBV7-9,TRBJ2-1,CASSLGRGLAEQFF
TRBV7-9,TRBJ1-1,CASSANRGVGGTEAFF
TRBV2,TRBJ2-2,CATLLIGTGELFF
TRBV7-6,TRBJ1-1,CASSKWTGGVNTEAFF
TRBV5-1,TRBJ1-2,CASSLTDSSLDYGYTF
TRBV2,TRBJ2-7,CASSEGGTTSYEQYF